The T cell receptor beta chain described here comes from a study of shared clonotypes between healthy human individuals. This table comes from immunoSEQ multiplex PCR, and its TCRdb copy is limited to in-frame clones, with some not included. The data hold about 2.4 million clones, with more than 80% observed a single time. CDR3 size: 14 residues. V lost 9 bases, J lost 4 bases, and 16 bases lay in between. Looked up from germline, CDR1 is MNHNS and CDR2 is SASEGT. A CD45RA+ naive subset and a CD45RA-negative memory subset were split from CD4+ cells. The study, taken as a whole, reports: Clonotype sharing among donors was expected to depend on sequencing depth. At large depth, rarefaction still showed sorted-subset sequencing to be incomplete.

A word on this clone: Its specificity is not known.

The V gene is TRBV6-1, the J gene TRBJ1-3; D remains unclear. The sequencing sample was made of naive CD4+ T cells sorted from blood. The subset here: CD45RA+ positively selected. The receptor was derived from a man younger than 30 in good health. CDR3 in amino acids: CARGFPGKGNTIYF. The CDR3 DNA reads TGTGCCAGGGGATTCCCTGGAAAGGGAAACACCATATATTTT.